This T cell receptor beta chain came from a study of beta chain features in type 1 diabetes. Study-wide results and limits: For type 1 diabetes patients, VDJ junctions showed fewer insertions and more deletions. A cDNA-based sequencing approach could over-represent cells with high TCR expression.

Unmatched junction bases numbered 10, after V lost 0 bases and J lost 5 bases. The germline gives CDR1 LGHNA, CDR2 YSLEER. This CDR3 comprises 19 residues. As concerns this clone: Its antigen is still unknown.

Every isolated RNA sample was fully reverse transcribed, so sequencing captured expressed TCRB transcripts. TCRdb's copy holds only in-frame clones and misses some; the assay was immunoSEQ multiplex PCR. The sample shows 400,000 to 500,000 clones, 14% of them seen only once. The source material was naive CD4+ T cells from blood. The chain uses TRBV4-3 and TRBJ2-3; 14 nucleotides agree with TRBD2. The clonotype was recovered from a man aged 25 to 40 in good health. The CDR3 bases are TGCGCCAGCAGCCAAGATCCCTCACGACTAGCGGGAGGGATAGATACGCAGTATTTT. This encodes CASSQDPSRLAGGIDTQYF.